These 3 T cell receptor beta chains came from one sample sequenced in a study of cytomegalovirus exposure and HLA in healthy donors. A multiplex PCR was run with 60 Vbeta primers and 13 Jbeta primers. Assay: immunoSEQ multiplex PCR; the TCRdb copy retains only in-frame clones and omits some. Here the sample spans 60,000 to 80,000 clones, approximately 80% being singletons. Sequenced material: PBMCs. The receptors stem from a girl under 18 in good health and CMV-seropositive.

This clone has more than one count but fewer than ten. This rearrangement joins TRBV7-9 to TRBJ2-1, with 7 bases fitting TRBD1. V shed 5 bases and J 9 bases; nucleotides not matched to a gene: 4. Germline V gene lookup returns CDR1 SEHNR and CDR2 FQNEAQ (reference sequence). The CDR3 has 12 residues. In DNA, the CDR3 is TGTGCCAGCAGCACAGGGGTACGTGAGCAGTTCTTC. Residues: CASSTGVREQFF.

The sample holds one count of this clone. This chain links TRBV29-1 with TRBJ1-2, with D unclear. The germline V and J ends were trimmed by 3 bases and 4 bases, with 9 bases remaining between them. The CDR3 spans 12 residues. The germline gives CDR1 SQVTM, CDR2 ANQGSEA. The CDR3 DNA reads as TGCAGCGTTGAGAGTACTCCCTATGGCTACACCTTC. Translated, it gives CSVESTPYGYTF.

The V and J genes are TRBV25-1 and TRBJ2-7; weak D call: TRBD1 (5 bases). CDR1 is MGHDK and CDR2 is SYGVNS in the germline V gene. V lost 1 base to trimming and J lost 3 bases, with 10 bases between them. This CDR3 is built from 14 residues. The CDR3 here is CASSESEGDYEQYF. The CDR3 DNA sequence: TGTGCCAGCAGTGAATCAGAAGGGGACTACGAGCAGTACTTC.